Below are 9 T cell receptor beta chains sequenced from a single sample in a study of blood T cell repertoires in COVID-19. Libraries were prepared by immunoSEQ multiplex PCR; TCRdb keeps only in-frame clonotypes and omits some of them. The sample includes about 200,000 clones, approximately 78% of them seen just once. The sequenced sample was peripheral blood. All receptors derive from a woman of 80 years or more with COVID-19, enrolled during active disease.

The V gene is TRBV6-5, the J gene TRBJ1-5, with TRBD1 identical over 9 bases. With V trimmed by 6 bases and J by 7 bases, 4 bases remained unmatched. There are 13 residues in the CDR3. The V gene's germline CDR1 is MNHEY and CDR2 SVGAGI. The CDR3 spells CASRQGAKQPQHF. DNA of the CDR3: TGTGCCAGCAGACAGGGGGCGAAACAGCCCCAGCATTTT.

The chain combines TRBV18 with TRBJ1-3; 7 bases agree with TRBD1. The V gene end was trimmed by 3 bases and the J gene end by 1 base; junction bases not matched to a gene: 3. Per the germline V gene, CDR1 is KGHSH and CDR2 is LQKENI. The CDR3 has 15 amino acids. The DNA of the CDR3 is TGTGCCAGCTCACCCACAGGGGTTTCTGGAAACACCATATATTTT. It codes for CASSPTGVSGNTIYF.

This clone has only one observation. V gene TRBV28 combines with J gene TRBJ1-1, with D perhaps matching TRBD1 (5 bases). Looked up from germline, CDR1 is MDHEN and CDR2 is SYDVKM. V lost 6 bases and J lost 1, with 12 bases in between. The CDR3 is 14 residues long. As DNA, the CDR3 is TGTGCCAGCAGCGGGAGGAGGGGGAACACTGAAGCTTTCTTT. Protein: CASSGRRGNTEAFF. The full variable domain, in which reference TRBV28 and TRBJ1-1 provide the parts outside the CDR3, is DVKVTQSSRYLVKRTGEKVFLECVQDMDHENMFWYRQDPGLGLRLIYFSYDVKMKEKGDIPEGYSVSREKKERFSLILESASTNQTSMYLCASSGRRGNTEAFFGQGTRLTVV.

V gene TRBV11-3 combines with J gene TRBJ2-1; 9 bases are a match to TRBD2. Germline trimming cut 5 bases from V and 8 bases from J; bases unmatched to any gene: 10. CDR1 and CDR2 (germline): SGHNT, YENEEA. The CDR3 spans 15 residues. As DNA, the CDR3 is TGTGCCAGCAGCCTTCGGGTAGCGGGAGTATATGAGCAGTTCTTC. As protein: CASSLRVAGVYEQFF.

This chain connects TRBV6-5 to TRBJ2-7; the match to TRBD1 covers 7 bases. After removal of 0 bases from V and 0 bases from J, the junction contained 5 bases not matched to a gene. CDR3 length: 16 residues. Germline V lookup: CDR1 MNHEY, CDR2 SVGAGI. The CDR3: CASSYSGQRLSYEQYF. Here the CDR3 DNA reads TGTGCCAGCAGTTACTCGGGACAGCGGCTCTCCTACGAGCAGTACTTC.

This clone has more than one count but fewer than ten. The V call is TRBV6-5, the J call TRBJ1-5; maybe TRBD1 (5 bases). The CDR3 is 13 amino acids. V was pared by 10 bases and J by 1 base, with 11 bases between. Germline CDR1 is MNHEY and CDR2 is SVGAGI. The CDR3 reads CAIQRQSNQPQHF. The CDR3 DNA is TGTGCCATCCAACGACAGAGCAATCAGCCCCAGCATTTT.

V usage is TRBV5-4 and J usage is TRBJ2-3, with D perhaps TRBD2 (6 bases). The CDR3 covers 15 residues. The germline gives CDR1 SGHNT, CDR2 YYREEE (reference sequence). Between the trimmed V and J ends, which lost 2 bases and 0 bases, there was a span of 10 bases. The CDR3 coding sequence is TGTGCCAGCAGCTTAGGAGGGGCGAGCACAGATACGCAGTATTTT. It codes for CASSLGGASTDTQYF. The full variable domain, with the rest looked up from reference TRBV5-4 and TRBJ2-3, is ETGVTQSPTHLIKTRGQQVTLRCSSQSGHNTVSWYQQALGQGPQFIFQYYREEENGRGNFPPRFSGLQFPNYSSELNVNALELDDSALYLCASSLGGASTDTQYFGPGTRLTVL.

The chain uses TRBV18 and TRBJ2-3; no reliable D call. The CDR3 consists of 14 residues. The germline gives CDR1 KGHSH, CDR2 LQKENI. V was trimmed by 1 base and J by 0 bases, leaving 5 bases between them. For the CDR3, the DNA is TGTGCCAGCTCACCACAGAGGAGCACAGATACGCAGTATTTT. This sequence encodes CASSPQRSTDTQYF. The variable domain in full, completed from reference TRBV18 and TRBJ2-3, reads NAGVMQNPRHLVRRRGQEARLRCSPMKGHSHVYWYRQLPEEGLKFMVYLQKENIIDESGMPKERFSAEFPKEGPSILRIQQVVRGDSAAYFCASSPQRSTDTQYFGPGTRLTVL.

The chain links TRBV7-6 to TRBJ1-4; the match to TRBD1 covers 7 bases. Trimming took 5 bases from V and 8 from J; bases not matched to a gene: 14. Per the germline V gene, CDR1 is SGHVS and CDR2 is FNYEAQ. This CDR3 has 16 residues. CDR3 in amino acids: CASSAFGDSLGEKLFF. The CDR3 DNA sequence: TGTGCCAGCAGCGCTTTTGGGGACAGTTTAGGAGAAAAACTGTTTTTT.